A single sample is the source of the 20 T cell receptor beta chains below, sequenced in a study of T-cell reconstitution after alpha-beta-depleted transplantation in children. The TCRbeta library was prepared with unique molecular identifiers. MiXCR was run by TCRdb on the PCR reads, yielding one entry per CDR3 protein. Of approximately 430,000 distinct CDR3 sequences listed, 15% to 20% are singletons. The material sequenced was PBMCs, mostly from graft donor cells, taken 360 days after TCRalphabeta/CD19-depleted stem cell transplant. The source is a boy in the first two years of life who had a stem cell transplant for Wiskott-Aldrich syndrome, so the T cells may come from the graft donor.

This clonotype has at least ten counts. The rearrangement joins TRBV12-3 or TRBV12-4 to TRBJ2-2, with TRBD2 matching over 7 bases. The length of the CDR3 is 14 residues. V dropped 5 bases and J dropped 7; count of bases not matched to a gene: 7. The CDR3 region has the DNA TGTGCCAGCAGTCTTGGGGGGGACGGCGGGGAGCTGTTTTTT. Residues: CASSLGGDGGELFF.

This clonotype occurred a few times. The chain joins TRBV7-8 to TRBJ2-4; possible D gene TRBD1, 5 bases. The CDR3 length is 16 residues. Trimming took 3 bases from V and 4 from J, leaving 16 bases between them. Germline-derived CDR1 and CDR2 are SGHVS and FQNEAQ. Here the CDR3 reads CASSFTDLRTKNIQYF. Here the CDR3 DNA reads TGTGCCAGCAGCTTTACAGATTTGAGGACAAAAAACATTCAGTACTTC.

This clonotype was detected a few times. DNA of the CDR3: TGTGCCACCAGTGATTTATCCGGACCCCACTACGAGCAGTACTTC. Residues: CATSDLSGPHYEQYF. The chain combines TRBV24-1 with TRBJ2-7; D is unresolved. Trimming took 1 base from V and 3 from J, leaving 12 bases between them. CDR1 is KGHDR and CDR2 is SFDVKD in the germline V gene. This CDR3 has 15 amino acids.

The chain joins TRBV12-3 or TRBV12-4 to TRBJ2-7; 7 bases fit TRBD2. The CDR3 consists of 15 residues. V was clipped by 5 bases and J by 2 bases; unmatched bases: 9. CDR3 residues: CASSGRDGRAYEQYF. In DNA form, the CDR3 reads TGTGCCAGCAGTGGGAGGGACGGGCGTGCCTACGAGCAGTACTTC.

Here the CDR3 reads CSATGTGTNISTDTQYF. The DNA for the CDR3 is TGCAGTGCTACCGGGACTGGCACAAACATAAGCACAGATACGCAGTATTTT. This rearrangement joins TRBV20-1 to TRBJ2-3, with D maybe TRBD2 (6 bases). Germline assignment: CDR1 DFQATT and CDR2 SNEGSKA (reference sequence). V was clipped by 4 bases and J by 0 bases, with 20 bases between them. The CDR3 is made up of 17 amino acids.

V and J are TRBV29-1 and TRBJ1-1; unclear D gene. This CDR3 is built from 13 residues. With 4 bases removed from V and 5 bases from J, the gap between germline ends came to 14 bases. The germline CDR1 and CDR2 sequences are SQVTM and ANQGSEA. CDR3 sequence: CSVVPPWLTEAFF. Here the CDR3 DNA reads TGCAGCGTTGTCCCACCCTGGTTAACTGAAGCTTTCTTT.

This clonotype has just a few counts. The V and J genes are TRBV4-2 and TRBJ2-1; 11 positions match TRBD2. With 1 base clipped from V and 7 bases from J, the junction kept 6 bases outside the gene matches. Germline V gene sequence: CDR1 LGHNA, CDR2 YNFKEQ. The CDR3 consists of 16 residues. The CDR3 region is CASSQAHSGGGNEQFF. The CDR3 region has the DNA TGTGCCAGCAGCCAAGCCCATAGCGGGGGGGGAAATGAGCAGTTCTTC.

This clonotype has just a few counts. The genes are TRBV11-2 and TRBJ1-2; no clear D. Per the germline V gene, CDR1 is SGHAT and CDR2 is FQNNGV. CDR3 length: 12 amino acids. V was shortened by 5 bases and J by 4 bases, with 8 bases between the two germline ends. CDR3 DNA sequence: TGTGCCAGCAGCGTAGGCTTCTATGGCTACACCTTC. Residues: CASSVGFYGYTF.

The genes are TRBV5-1 and TRBJ2-3; D possibly corresponds to TRBD2 (6 bases). Per germline, CDR1 SGHRS and CDR2 YFSETQ. The CDR3 is 15 residues long. V lost 0 bases and J lost 6, with 14 bases in between. The DNA for the CDR3 is TGCGCCAGCAGCTTGGGACCGCCGGAGGGGGATACGCAGTATTTT. It specifies CASSLGPPEGDTQYF.

This clonotype showed up just a few times. The V call is TRBV7-2, the J call TRBJ2-7; D gene ambiguous. V was shortened by 5 bases and J by 7 bases, with 12 bases between the two germline ends. The length of the CDR3 is 12 residues. Germline V lookup: CDR1 SGHTA, CDR2 FQGNSA. The CDR3 loop is CASSPLRREQYF. In DNA, the CDR3 is TGTGCCAGCAGCCCCTTGAGGCGGGAGCAGTACTTC.

This clonotype was observed at least ten times. V and J are TRBV6-5 and TRBJ2-2; no firm D call. Germline assignment: CDR1 MNHEY and CDR2 SVGAGI. The CDR3 runs to 13 residues. Trimming removed 7 bases at V and 3 bases at J, with 9 bases between. The CDR3 bases are TGTGCCAGCAAAGACTTTTACACCGGGGAGCTGTTTTTT. It codes for CASKDFYTGELFF.

This chain uses TRBV11-1 with TRBJ2-6; D remains ambiguous. This CDR3 region has 18 residues. Germline values: CDR1 SGHAT, CDR2 FQDESV (reference sequence). V lost 4 bases, J lost 0 bases, and 16 bases lay in between. CDR3 coding DNA: TGTGCCAGCAGCTCAATAATGACTGCCCTCTCTGGGGCCAACGTCCTGACTTTC. Protein product: CASSSIMTALSGANVLTF.

This clonotype was counted between two and nine times. The V and J genes are TRBV7-8 and TRBJ1-6; D gene uncertain. Germline loops: CDR1 SGHVS, CDR2 FQNEAQ. V lost 5 bases to trimming and J lost 7 bases, with 12 bases between them. The CDR3 contains 14 residues. CDR3 bases: TGTGCCAGCAGCCTCAGTCTTCGGAATTCACCCCTCCACTTT. This encodes CASSLSLRNSPLHF. Drawing the rest from reference TRBV7-8 and TRBJ1-6, the complete variable domain is GAGVSQSPRYKVAKRGQDVALRCDPISGHVSLFWYQQALGQGPEFLTYFQNEAQLDKSGLPSDRFFAERPEGSVSTLKIQRTQQEDSAVYLCASSLSLRNSPLHFGNGTRLTVT.

This clonotype was seen only a few times. The V gene is TRBV6-5, the J gene TRBJ2-7; TRBD2 aligns across 8 bases. J lost 2 bases, V lost 2 bases, and 2 bases had no gene match. Germline values: CDR1 MNHEY, CDR2 SVGAGI. The CDR3 runs 14 residues. The DNA for the CDR3 is TGTGCCAGCAGTTACGGGACTAGAACCTACGAGCAGTACTTC. This gives the protein CASSYGTRTYEQYF.

Ten or more counts support this clonotype. This chain links TRBV12-3 or TRBV12-4 with TRBJ2-5; unclear D gene. The CDR3 runs to 13 residues. Trimming removed 3 bases at V and 2 bases at J, with 7 bases between. The DNA for the CDR3 is TGTGCCAGCAGTTTCGTGATTCAAGAGACCCAGTACTTC. Encoded protein: CASSFVIQETQYF.

This clonotype was counted only a few times. The chain employs TRBV15 and TRBJ2-7, with 13 bases fitting TRBD2. CDR1 is LNHNV, CDR2 YYDKDF, per germline (reference sequence). The V gene end was trimmed by 1 base and the J gene end by 7 bases; junction bases not matched to a gene: 4. The CDR3 covers 15 residues. The CDR3 spells CATSRVTSGRFEQYF. The CDR3 DNA sequence: TGTGCCACCAGCAGAGTGACTAGCGGGAGGTTTGAGCAGTACTTC.

The V and J genes are TRBV20-1 and TRBJ2-7; 8 nucleotides align to TRBD2. Trimming at V came to 0 bases and at J to 3 bases, leaving 4 bases not matched to a gene. The germline CDR1 and CDR2 sequences are DFQATT and SNEGSKA (reference sequence). The CDR3 sequence is 14 residues long. CDR3 sequence reads: CSARDRGLVYEQYF. In DNA, the CDR3 is TGCAGTGCTAGAGATCGGGGACTAGTCTACGAGCAGTACTTC.

Only a few counts were recorded for this clonotype. The CDR3 spells CASSFSASYGTDTQYF. The CDR3 DNA reads as TGTGCCAGCAGTTTCTCTGCTAGCTACGGCACAGATACGCAGTATTTT. This sequence joins TRBV12-3 or TRBV12-4 and TRBJ2-3; D is perhaps TRBD2 (5 bases). V was trimmed by 3 bases and J by 1 base, leaving 14 bases between them. The CDR3 length is 16 residues.

The V gene is TRBV5-5, the J gene TRBJ2-5; 9 bases match TRBD1. Germline V gene sequence: CDR1 SGHKS, CDR2 YYEKEE (reference sequence). There are 16 residues in the CDR3. J lost 2 bases, V lost 4 bases, and 9 bases had no gene match. The CDR3 bases are TGTGCCAGCAGCATGGGACAGGGAGGGGGTCAAGAGACCCAGTACTTC. It is translated as CASSMGQGGGQETQYF.

There are many counts of this clonotype. The chain joins TRBV19 to TRBJ1-1; no firm D call. Per germline, CDR1 LNHDA and CDR2 SQIVND (reference sequence). The CDR3 runs 14 residues. Trimming stripped 7 bases from V and 7 bases from J, with 19 bases between. The CDR3 spells CASTNGPGIGEAFF. CDR3 DNA: TGTGCCAGTACAAACGGCCCCGGTATCGGTGAAGCTTTCTTT.